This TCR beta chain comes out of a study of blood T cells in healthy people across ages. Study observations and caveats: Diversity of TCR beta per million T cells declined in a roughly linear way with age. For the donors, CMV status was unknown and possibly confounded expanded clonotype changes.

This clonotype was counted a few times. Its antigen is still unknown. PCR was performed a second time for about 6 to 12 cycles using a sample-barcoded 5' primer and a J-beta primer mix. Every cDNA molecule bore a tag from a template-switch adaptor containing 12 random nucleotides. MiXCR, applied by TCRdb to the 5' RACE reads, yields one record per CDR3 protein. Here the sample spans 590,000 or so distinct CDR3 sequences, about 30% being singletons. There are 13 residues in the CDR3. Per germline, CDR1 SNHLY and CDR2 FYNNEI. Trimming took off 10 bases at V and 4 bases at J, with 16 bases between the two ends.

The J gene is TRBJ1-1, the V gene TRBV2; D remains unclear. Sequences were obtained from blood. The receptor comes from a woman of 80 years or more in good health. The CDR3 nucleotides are TGTGCCACGAAACGGGCTCAAATCACTGAAGCTTTCTTT. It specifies CATKRAQITEAFF.